This is a list of T cell receptor beta chains from one sample in a study of patients and donors after allogeneic stem cell transplantation. TCRdb re-called the RT-PCR reads through MiXCR, storing one row per CDR3 protein. The sample records approximately 410,000 distinct CDR3 sequences, roughly 17% being singletons. The sequencing input was blood, either unsorted or a sorted T cell fraction (not recorded which). The receptors were sampled from a human donor who was either an allogeneic HSCT recipient or a stem cell or donor lymphocyte infusion donor (not recorded which). It is not recorded whose cells these are; they may come from a transplant donor. The CDR3 runs from the conserved cysteine through the conserved F or W. A D gene is named only where the DNA matches it firmly.

D	V	J	CDR3
TRBD2	TRBV4-2	TRBJ2-3	CASSQLLALAGVTDTQYF
TRBD1	TRBV12-5	TRBJ1-1	CASGLTGGGTEAFF
NA	TRBV20-1	TRBJ2-1	CSASAGKNEQFF
NA	TRBV6-1	TRBJ1-1	CASSEAPRTAMNTEAFF
NA	TRBV7-4	TRBJ1-1	CASSFTGIEAFF
NA	TRBV9	TRBJ2-3	CASSVVGGTDTQYF
TRBD1	TRBV7-3	TRBJ2-3	CASSPRTGSPLTDTQYF
NA	TRBV5-6	TRBJ1-2	CASSHSSPYYGYTF
TRBD1	TRBV20-1	TRBJ1-3	CSAPRQGAGNTIYF
NA	TRBV5-1	TRBJ2-5	CASSSGSRGETQYF
TRBD2	TRBV7-9	TRBJ2-3	CASTLTSARVTDTQYF
NA	TRBV28	TRBJ2-5	CASSFTRHGVGTQYF